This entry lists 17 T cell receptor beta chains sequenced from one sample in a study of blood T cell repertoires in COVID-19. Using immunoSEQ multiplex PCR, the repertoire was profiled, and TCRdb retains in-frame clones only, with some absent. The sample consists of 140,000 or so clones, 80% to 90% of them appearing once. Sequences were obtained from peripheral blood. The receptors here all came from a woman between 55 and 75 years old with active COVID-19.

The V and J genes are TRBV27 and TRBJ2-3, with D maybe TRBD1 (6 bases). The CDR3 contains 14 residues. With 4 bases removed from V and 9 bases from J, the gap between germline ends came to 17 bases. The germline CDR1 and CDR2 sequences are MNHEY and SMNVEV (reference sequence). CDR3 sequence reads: CASSSTGGARTQYF. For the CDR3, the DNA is TGTGCCAGCAGTTCGACTGGGGGCGCCAGGACGCAGTATTTT.

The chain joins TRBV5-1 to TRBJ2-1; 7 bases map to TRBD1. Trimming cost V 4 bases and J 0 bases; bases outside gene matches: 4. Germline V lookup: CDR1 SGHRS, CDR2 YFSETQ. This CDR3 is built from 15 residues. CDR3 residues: CASSKRTGSYNEQFF. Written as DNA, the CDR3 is TGCGCCAGCAGCAAAAGGACAGGCTCCTACAATGAGCAGTTCTTC.

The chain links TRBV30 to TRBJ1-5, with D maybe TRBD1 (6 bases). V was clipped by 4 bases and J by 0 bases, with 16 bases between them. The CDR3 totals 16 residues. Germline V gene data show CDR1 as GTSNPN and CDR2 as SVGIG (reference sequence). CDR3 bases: TGTGCCTGGACCAGGGGAGGGGTTTTTAGCAATCAGCCCCAGCATTTT. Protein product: CAWTRGGVFSNQPQHF.

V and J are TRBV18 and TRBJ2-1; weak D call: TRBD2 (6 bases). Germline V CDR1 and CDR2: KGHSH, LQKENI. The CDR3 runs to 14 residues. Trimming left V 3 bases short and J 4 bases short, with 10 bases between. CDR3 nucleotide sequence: TGTGCCAGCTCACCGTCGGCGGGGTACAATGAGCAGTTCTTC. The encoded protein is CASSPSAGYNEQFF. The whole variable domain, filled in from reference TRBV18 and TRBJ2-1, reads NAGVMQNPRHLVRRRGQEARLRCSPMKGHSHVYWYRQLPEEGLKFMVYLQKENIIDESGMPKERFSAEFPKEGPSILRIQQVVRGDSAAYFCASSPSAGYNEQFFGPGTRLTVL.

For the CDR3, the DNA is TGTGCCAGCAGCCTATTAGCGGGAGGGATCACAGATACGCAGTATTTT. The encoded protein is CASSLLAGGITDTQYF. This rearrangement joins TRBV13 to TRBJ2-3, with TRBD2 identical over 11 bases. With 5 bases clipped from V and 2 bases from J, the junction kept 6 bases outside the gene matches. The CDR3 runs to 16 residues. CDR1 is PRHDT, CDR2 FYEKMQ, per germline (reference sequence).

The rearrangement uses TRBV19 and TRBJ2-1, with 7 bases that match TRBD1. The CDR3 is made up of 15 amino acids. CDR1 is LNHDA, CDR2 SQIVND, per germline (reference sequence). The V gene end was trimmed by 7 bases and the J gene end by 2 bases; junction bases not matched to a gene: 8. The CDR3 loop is CASTLTGFTYNEQFF. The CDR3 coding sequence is TGTGCCAGTACCCTGACAGGGTTCACCTACAATGAGCAGTTCTTC.

The chain's CDR3 is CASSSGGSTDTQYF. The CDR3 nucleotides are TGTGCCAGCAGTTCGGGGGGGAGCACAGATACGCAGTATTTT. The V and J genes are TRBV6-5 and TRBJ2-3; 8 bases are a match to TRBD2. V lost 4 bases, J lost 0 bases, and 0 bases stayed unmatched. The CDR3 consists of 14 residues. The V gene's germline CDR1 is MNHEY and CDR2 SVGAGI.

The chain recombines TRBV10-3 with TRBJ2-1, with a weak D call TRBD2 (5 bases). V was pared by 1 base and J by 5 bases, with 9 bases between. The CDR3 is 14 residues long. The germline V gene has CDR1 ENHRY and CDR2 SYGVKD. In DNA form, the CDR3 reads TGTGCCATCAGTGAGTTGCTTAGCGACAATGAGCAGTTCTTC. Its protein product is CAISELLSDNEQFF.

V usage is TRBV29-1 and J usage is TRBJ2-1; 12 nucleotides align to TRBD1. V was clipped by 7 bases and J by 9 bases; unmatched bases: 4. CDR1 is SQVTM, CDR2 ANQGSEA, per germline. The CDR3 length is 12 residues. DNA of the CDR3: TGCAGCGCAGGGGACAGGGGGCTTGAGCAGTTCTTC. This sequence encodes CSAGDRGLEQFF.

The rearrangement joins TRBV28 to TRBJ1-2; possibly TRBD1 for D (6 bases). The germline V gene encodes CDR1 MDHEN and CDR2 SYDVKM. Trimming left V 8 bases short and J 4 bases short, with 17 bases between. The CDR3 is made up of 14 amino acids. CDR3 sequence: CASEAGQRSYGYTF. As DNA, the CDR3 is TGTGCCAGCGAAGCAGGACAGCGATCCTATGGCTACACCTTC.

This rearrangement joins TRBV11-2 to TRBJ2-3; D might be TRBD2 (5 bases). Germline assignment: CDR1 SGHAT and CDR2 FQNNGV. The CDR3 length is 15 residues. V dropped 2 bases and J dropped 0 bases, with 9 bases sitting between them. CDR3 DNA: TGTGCCAGCAGCTTAACTAGTACTAGCACAGATACGCAGTATTTT. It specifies CASSLTSTSTDTQYF.

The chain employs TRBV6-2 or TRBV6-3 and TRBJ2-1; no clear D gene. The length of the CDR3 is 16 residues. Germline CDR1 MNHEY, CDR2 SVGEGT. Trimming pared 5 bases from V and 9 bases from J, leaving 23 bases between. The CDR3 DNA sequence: TGTGCCAGCAGTCGAAGCCGGTCCGTCGGTAGAAGTGAGCAGTTCTTC. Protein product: CASSRSRSVGRSEQFF.

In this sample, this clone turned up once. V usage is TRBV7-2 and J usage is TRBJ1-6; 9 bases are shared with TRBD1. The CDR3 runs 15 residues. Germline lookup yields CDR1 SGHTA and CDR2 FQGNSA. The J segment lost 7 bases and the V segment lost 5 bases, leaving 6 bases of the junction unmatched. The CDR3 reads CASSPRTGENSPLHF. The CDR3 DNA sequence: TGTGCCAGCAGCCCACGGACAGGGGAGAATTCACCCCTCCACTTT.

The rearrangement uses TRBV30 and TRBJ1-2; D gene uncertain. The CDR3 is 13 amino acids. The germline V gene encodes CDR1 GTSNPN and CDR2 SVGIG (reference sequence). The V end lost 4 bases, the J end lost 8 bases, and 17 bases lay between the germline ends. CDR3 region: CAWNPGSGNGYTF. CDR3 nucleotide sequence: TGTGCCTGGAACCCAGGTTCAGGAAACGGCTACACCTTC.

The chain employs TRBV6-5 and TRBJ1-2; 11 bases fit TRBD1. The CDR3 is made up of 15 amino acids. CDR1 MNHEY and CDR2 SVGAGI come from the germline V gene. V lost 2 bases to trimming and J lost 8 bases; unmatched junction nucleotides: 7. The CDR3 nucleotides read TGTGCCAGCAGTTACACGGACAGGGGGCAGATCGGCTACACCTTC. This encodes CASSYTDRGQIGYTF.

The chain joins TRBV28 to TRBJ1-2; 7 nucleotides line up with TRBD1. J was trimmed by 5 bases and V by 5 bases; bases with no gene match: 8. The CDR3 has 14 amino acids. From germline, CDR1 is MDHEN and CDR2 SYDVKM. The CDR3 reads CASSPTGQWYGYTF. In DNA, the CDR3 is TGTGCCAGCAGTCCTACGGGACAGTGGTATGGCTACACCTTC.

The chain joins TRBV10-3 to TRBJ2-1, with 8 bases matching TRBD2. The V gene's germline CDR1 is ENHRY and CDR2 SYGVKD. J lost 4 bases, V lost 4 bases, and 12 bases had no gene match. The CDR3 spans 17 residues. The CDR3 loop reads CAISVGGRVAGYNEQFF. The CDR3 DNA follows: TGTGCCATCAGTGTTGGGGGTAGGGTAGCGGGGTACAATGAGCAGTTCTTC.